A single sample is the source of the 21 T cell receptor beta chains below, sequenced in a study of shared clonotypes between healthy human individuals. Produced via immunoSEQ multiplex PCR; TCRdb's table is partial and in-frame only. The sample carries almost 750,000 clones, around 70% recorded once. The sequencing input was memory CD4+ T cells sorted from blood. Subset of the sample: CD45RA-negative fraction. Source of these receptors: a woman in her 30s in good health.

This clone was seen more than once but under ten times. The chain couples TRBV4-1 to TRBJ1-5, with a tentative D call TRBD1 (6 bases). The CDR3 has 15 residues. Germline-derived CDR1 and CDR2 are MGHRA and YSYEKL. V shed 1 base and J shed 6 bases, with 13 bases lying between them. The CDR3 is CASSQVRTGTQPQHF. The CDR3 DNA is TGCGCCAGCAGCCAAGTTCGTACAGGGACTCAGCCCCAGCATTTT.

This clone was observed a few times. The CDR3 spells CASSTTSGRAPEQFF. In DNA form, the CDR3 reads TGTGCCAGCAGTACGACTAGCGGGAGGGCCCCTGAGCAGTTCTTC. The V gene is TRBV27, the J gene TRBJ2-1, with 14 positions matching TRBD2. The CDR3 has 15 residues. In germline, CDR1 is MNHEY, CDR2 SMNVEV (reference sequence). V shed 5 bases and J 9 bases; nucleotides not matched to a gene: 6.

V usage is TRBV7-9 and J usage is TRBJ1-4, with a weak D call TRBD1 (6 bases). This CDR3 comprises 15 residues. Trimming took 1 base from V and 2 from J, leaving 8 bases between them. CDR1 SEHNR and CDR2 FQNEAQ come from the germline V gene (reference sequence). The CDR3 here is CASSLGGLTNEKLFF. CDR3 in DNA: TGTGCCAGCAGCTTAGGGGGGCTTACTAATGAAAAACTGTTTTTT.

The chain employs TRBV28 and TRBJ2-7; 7 bases fit TRBD2. The junction had 11 bases not matched to a gene; V was cut back by 5 bases and J by 1 base. Germline loops: CDR1 MDHEN, CDR2 SYDVKM. This CDR3 comprises 16 residues. CDR3 sequence: CASSHSGGGLSYEQYF. CDR3 nucleotides: TGTGCCAGCAGTCACTCCGGGGGAGGGCTATCCTACGAGCAGTACTTC. The variable domain in full, completed from reference TRBV28 and TRBJ2-7, reads DVKVTQSSRYLVKRTGEKVFLECVQDMDHENMFWYRQDPGLGLRLIYFSYDVKMKEKGDIPEGYSVSREKKERFSLILESASTNQTSMYLCASSHSGGGLSYEQYFGPGTRLTVT.

The V call is TRBV30, the J call TRBJ2-7; TRBD1 aligns across 10 bases. The germline V gene has CDR1 GTSNPN and CDR2 SVGIG (reference sequence). V dropped 0 bases and J dropped 7; count of bases not matched to a gene: 6. The CDR3 sequence is 14 residues long. The CDR3 spells CAWSVGTGVGEQYF. CDR3 DNA: TGTGCCTGGAGTGTAGGGACAGGGGTCGGAGAGCAGTACTTC.

In this sample, this clone turned up once. The chain is built from TRBV7-9 and TRBJ1-2; D is perhaps TRBD1 (5 bases). Looked up from germline, CDR1 is SEHNR and CDR2 is FQNEAQ (reference sequence). The germline V and J ends were trimmed by 4 bases and 3 bases, with 9 bases remaining between them. The CDR3 sequence is 13 residues long. For the CDR3, the DNA is TGTGCCAGCAGCTCGACAGATTACTATGGCTACACCTTC. Residues: CASSSTDYYGYTF.

The chain has TRBV28 and TRBJ2-2; D ambiguous. The V end was cut by 2 bases, the J end by 4 bases, with 11 bases between. Germline values: CDR1 MDHEN, CDR2 SYDVKM. The CDR3 runs 15 residues. This chain's CDR3 is CASSLSDGLTGELFF. DNA of the CDR3: TGTGCCAGCAGTTTAAGTGACGGGCTCACCGGGGAGCTGTTTTTT.

The CDR3 DNA reads as TGTGCCAGCAGTTTCCAGGACAGGGGAGGCGGGGAGCTGTTTTTT. It yields the protein CASSFQDRGGGELFF. The chain uses TRBV6-5 and TRBJ2-2, with 9 bases lining up with TRBD1. V shed 4 bases and J 7 bases; nucleotides not matched to a gene: 7. CDR1 is MNHEY, CDR2 SVGAGI, per germline. CDR3 length equals 15 residues.

This CDR3 reads CASSAGQGIQPQHF. CDR3 in DNA: TGTGCCAGCAGTGCGGGACAGGGGATTCAGCCCCAGCATTTT. The chain combines TRBV28 with TRBJ1-5; 10 nucleotides line up with TRBD1. V shed 5 bases and J 6 bases; nucleotides not matched to a gene: 4. There are 14 residues in the CDR3. Germline V CDR1 and CDR2: MDHEN, SYDVKM.

In this sample, this clone turned up a few times. The chain carries TRBV27 and TRBJ2-3; D is uncertain. Germline CDR1 MNHEY, CDR2 SMNVEV (reference sequence). The CDR3 sequence is 13 residues long. V was trimmed by 4 bases and J by 4 bases, leaving 9 bases between them. This chain's CDR3 is CASSSQVPDTQYF. In DNA form, the CDR3 reads TGTGCCAGCAGTTCTCAGGTCCCAGATACGCAGTATTTT.

The rearrangement joins TRBV6-5 to TRBJ1-1, with TRBD1 as a possible D gene (5 bases). The V end was cut by 2 bases, the J end by 7 bases, with 14 bases between. CDR1 is MNHEY, CDR2 SVGAGI, per germline. The CDR3 sequence is 14 residues long. CDR3 in DNA: TGTGCCAGCAGTTACGCGGGACTGGCAGGTGAAGCTTTCTTT. It codes for CASSYAGLAGEAFF.

CDR3 loop: CAIPGHGKETQYF. The CDR3 DNA reads as TGTGCCATACCCGGGCATGGAAAAGAGACCCAGTACTTC. J is TRBJ2-5 and V is TRBV19; D is ambiguous. Germline V gene sequence: CDR1 LNHDA, CDR2 SQIVND (reference sequence). With 10 bases removed from V and 3 bases from J, the gap between germline ends came to 15 bases. The CDR3 runs 13 residues.

The gene calls are TRBV13 and TRBJ2-3; 9 bases match TRBD1. Germline CDR1 is PRHDT and CDR2 is FYEKMQ (reference sequence). Losses at the gene ends were 4 bases for V and 3 bases for J; bases not matched to a gene: 8. The CDR3 sequence is 16 residues long. The CDR3 region is CASSSKGDRVTDTQYF. In nucleotides, the CDR3 is TGTGCCAGCAGCTCGAAGGGGGACAGGGTGACAGATACGCAGTATTTT. The full variable domain, completed using reference TRBV13 and TRBJ2-3, is AAGVIQSPRHLIKEKRETATLKCYPIPRHDTVYWYQQGPGQDPQFLISFYEKMQSDKGSIPDRFSAQQFSDYHSELNMSSLELGDSALYFCASSSKGDRVTDTQYFGPGTRLTVL.

This clone has at least ten counts. The V and J genes are TRBV5-1 and TRBJ1-1, with a weak D call TRBD1 (5 bases). Germline V gene lookup returns CDR1 SGHRS and CDR2 YFSETQ. V lost 0 bases to trimming and J lost 4 bases, with 13 bases between them. This CDR3 region has 15 residues. The CDR3 sequence is CASSLALGPTTEAFF. CDR3 sequence (DNA): TGCGCCAGCAGCTTGGCGCTGGGACCAACCACTGAAGCTTTCTTT. Combining the CDR3 with reference TRBV5-1 and TRBJ1-1 gives the whole variable domain KAGVTQTPRYLIKTRGQQVTLSCSPISGHRSVSWYQQTPGQGLQFLFEYFSETQRNKGNFPGRFSGRQFSNSRSEMNVSTLELGDSALYLCASSLALGPTTEAFFGQGTRLTVV.

The chain couples TRBV19 to TRBJ1-5; D is ambiguous. Germline lookup yields CDR1 LNHDA and CDR2 SQIVND (reference sequence). This CDR3 comprises 13 residues. The germline V and J ends were trimmed by 5 bases and 1 base, with 6 bases remaining between them. CDR3: CASSQLSNQPQHF. The CDR3 bases are TGTGCCAGTAGTCAATTAAGCAATCAGCCCCAGCATTTT.

The chain joins TRBV5-4 to TRBJ1-1; D gene uncertain. Germline CDR1 SGHNT, CDR2 YYREEE (reference sequence). The CDR3 runs 14 residues. V was clipped by 7 bases and J by 2 bases, with 15 bases between them. The CDR3 DNA reads TGTGCCAGCGGCGACAAAAAGGGAAACACTGAAGCTTTCTTT. Amino acid sequence: CASGDKKGNTEAFF.

The gene calls are TRBV6-4 and TRBJ1-1, with unresolved D. The CDR3 is 14 amino acids. The germline V gene has CDR1 MRHNA and CDR2 SNTAGT. V lost 6 bases, J lost 1 base, and 12 bases lay in between. The CDR3 DNA follows: TGTGCCAGCAGATCGACTACCGCGAACACTGAAGCTTTCTTT. Amino acid sequence: CASRSTTANTEAFF.

The chain has TRBV7-3 and TRBJ2-1; D unresolved. Germline CDR1 reads SGHTA; CDR2 reads FQGTGA. Trimming removed 0 bases from V and 9 bases from J, with 18 bases in between. The CDR3 is 16 amino acids. The CDR3 nucleotides read TGTGCCAGCAGCTTAACACCACACTTCTACAACGTTGAGCAGTTCTTC. Translating gives CASSLTPHFYNVEQFF.

V is TRBV15 and J is TRBJ2-1; 7 bases are shared with TRBD2. CDR3 length equals 16 residues. After removal of 5 bases from V and 1 base from J, the junction contained 8 bases not matched to a gene. CDR1 is LNHNV and CDR2 is YYDKDF in the germline V gene (reference sequence). The CDR3 protein is CATSPEIAGSYNEQFF. The CDR3 DNA sequence: TGTGCCACCAGCCCTGAGATAGCGGGTTCCTACAATGAGCAGTTCTTC.

Turning to this clone: The identical CDR3 is also encoded by other nucleotide sequences in the sample. The V and J genes are TRBV5-6 and TRBJ1-2; 8 nucleotides line up with TRBD1. Looked up from germline, CDR1 is SGHDT and CDR2 is YYEEEE. The CDR3 length is 14 residues. V was pared by 2 bases and J by 4 bases, with 4 bases of the junction left unmatched. The CDR3 region has the DNA TGTGCCAGCAGCTTTCGACAGGGGAGCTATGGCTACACCTTC. Its protein is CASSFRQGSYGYTF.

Many counts were recorded for this clone. V and J are TRBV7-2 and TRBJ2-5; a possible D gene is TRBD2 (6 bases). CDR1 and CDR2 (germline): SGHTA, FQGNSA. The V and J ends lost 1 base and 1 base respectively, with 19 bases between them. The CDR3 consists of 18 residues. CDR3 loop: CASSLGSHGSLIQETQYF. The CDR3 DNA reads as TGTGCCAGCAGCTTAGGGTCCCACGGGAGTCTAATCCAAGAGACCCAGTACTTC.